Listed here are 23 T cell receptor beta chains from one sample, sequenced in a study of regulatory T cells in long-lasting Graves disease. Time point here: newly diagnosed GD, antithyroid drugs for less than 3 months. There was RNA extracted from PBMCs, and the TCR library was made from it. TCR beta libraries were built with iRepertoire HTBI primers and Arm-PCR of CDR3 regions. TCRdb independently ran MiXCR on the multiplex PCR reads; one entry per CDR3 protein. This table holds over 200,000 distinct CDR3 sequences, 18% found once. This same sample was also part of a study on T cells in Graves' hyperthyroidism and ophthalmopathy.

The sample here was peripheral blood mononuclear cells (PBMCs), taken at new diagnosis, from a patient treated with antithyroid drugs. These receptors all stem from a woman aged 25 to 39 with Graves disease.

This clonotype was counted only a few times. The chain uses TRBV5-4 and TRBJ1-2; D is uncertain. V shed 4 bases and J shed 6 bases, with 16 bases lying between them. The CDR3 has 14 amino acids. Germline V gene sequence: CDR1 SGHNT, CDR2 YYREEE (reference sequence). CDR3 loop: CASSEGLVFNGYTF. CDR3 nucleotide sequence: TGTGCCAGCAGCGAGGGTTTAGTATTCAATGGCTACACCTTC. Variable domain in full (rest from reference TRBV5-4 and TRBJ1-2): ETGVTQSPTHLIKTRGQQVTLRCSSQSGHNTVSWYQQALGQGPQFIFQYYREEENGRGNFPPRFSGLQFPNYSSELNVNALELDDSALYLCASSEGLVFNGYTFGSGTRLTVV.

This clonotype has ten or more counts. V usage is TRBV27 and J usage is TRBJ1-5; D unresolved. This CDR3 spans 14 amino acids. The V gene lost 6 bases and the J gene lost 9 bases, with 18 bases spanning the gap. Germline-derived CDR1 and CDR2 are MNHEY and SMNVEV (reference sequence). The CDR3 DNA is TGTGCCAGCAGCCCCCGACTGGTAGAAAGGCCCCAGCATTTT. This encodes CASSPRLVERPQHF.

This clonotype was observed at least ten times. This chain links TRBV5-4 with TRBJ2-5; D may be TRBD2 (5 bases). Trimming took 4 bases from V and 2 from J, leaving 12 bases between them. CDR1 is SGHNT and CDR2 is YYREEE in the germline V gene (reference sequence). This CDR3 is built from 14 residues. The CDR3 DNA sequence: TGTGCCAGCAGCCTAGCCCAGGCGCAAGAGACCCAGTACTTC. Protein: CASSLAQAQETQYF.

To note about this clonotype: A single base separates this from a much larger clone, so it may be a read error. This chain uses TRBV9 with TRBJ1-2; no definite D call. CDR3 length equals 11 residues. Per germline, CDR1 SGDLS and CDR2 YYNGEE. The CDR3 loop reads CASSPLPVPSF. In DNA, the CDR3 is TGTGCCAGCAGCCCCCTCCCGGTGCCCTCCTTC.

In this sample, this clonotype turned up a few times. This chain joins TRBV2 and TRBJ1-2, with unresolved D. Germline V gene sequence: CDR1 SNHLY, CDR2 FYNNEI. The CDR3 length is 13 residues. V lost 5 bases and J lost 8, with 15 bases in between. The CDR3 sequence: CASSNMGLSGYTF. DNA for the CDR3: TGTGCCAGCAGTAACATGGGCCTTTCAGGCTACACCTTC.

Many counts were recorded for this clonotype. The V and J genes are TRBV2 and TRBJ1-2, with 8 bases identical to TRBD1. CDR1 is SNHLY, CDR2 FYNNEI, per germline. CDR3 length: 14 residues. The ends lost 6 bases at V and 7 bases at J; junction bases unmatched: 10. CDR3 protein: CASSHDRGGVGYTF. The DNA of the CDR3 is TGTGCCAGCAGCCACGACAGGGGAGGCGTTGGCTACACCTTC.

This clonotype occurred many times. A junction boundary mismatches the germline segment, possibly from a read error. Here the CDR3 DNA reads TGTGCCAGCAGCTCATGGGCCGGCAACTCTAACTATGGCTACACCTTC. It translates to CASSSWAGNSNYGYTF. The rearrangement uses TRBV5-1 and TRBJ1-2; D is unresolved. The CDR3 spans 16 residues. In germline, CDR1 is SGHRS, CDR2 YFSETQ. Combining the CDR3 with reference TRBV5-1 and TRBJ1-2 gives the whole variable domain KAGVTQTPRYLIKTRGQQVTLSCSPISGHRSVSWYQQTPGQGLQFLFEYFSETQRNKGNFPGRFSGRQFSNSRSEMNVSTLELGDSALYLCASSSWAGNSNYGYTFGSGTRLTVV.

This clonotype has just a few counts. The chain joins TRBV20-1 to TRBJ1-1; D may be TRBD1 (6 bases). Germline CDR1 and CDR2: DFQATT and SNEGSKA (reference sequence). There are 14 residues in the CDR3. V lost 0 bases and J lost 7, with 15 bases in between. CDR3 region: CSARDGGGALEAFF. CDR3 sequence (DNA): TGCAGTGCTAGAGATGGGGGGGGGGCGCTTGAAGCTTTCTTT.

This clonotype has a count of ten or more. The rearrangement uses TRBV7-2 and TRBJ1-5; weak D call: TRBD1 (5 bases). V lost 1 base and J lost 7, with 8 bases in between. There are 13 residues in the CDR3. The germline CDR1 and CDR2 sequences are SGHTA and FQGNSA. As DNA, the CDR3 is TGTGCCAGCAGCTTAGGCCGGGGGCAGCCCCAGCATTTT. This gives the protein CASSLGRGQPQHF.

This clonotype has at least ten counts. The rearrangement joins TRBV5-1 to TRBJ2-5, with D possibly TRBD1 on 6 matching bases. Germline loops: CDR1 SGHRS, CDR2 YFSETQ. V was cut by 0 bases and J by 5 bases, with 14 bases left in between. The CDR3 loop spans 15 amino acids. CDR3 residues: CASSLGGGTVETQYF. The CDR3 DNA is TGCGCCAGCAGCTTGGGAGGGGGAACGGTGGAGACCCAGTACTTC.

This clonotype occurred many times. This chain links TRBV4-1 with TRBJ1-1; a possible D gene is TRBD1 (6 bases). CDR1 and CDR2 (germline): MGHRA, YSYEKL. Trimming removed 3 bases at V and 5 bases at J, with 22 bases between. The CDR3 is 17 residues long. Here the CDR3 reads CASSHPIRGVGKTEAFF. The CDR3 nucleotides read TGCGCCAGCAGCCACCCCATAAGGGGGGTAGGGAAGACTGAAGCTTTCTTT.

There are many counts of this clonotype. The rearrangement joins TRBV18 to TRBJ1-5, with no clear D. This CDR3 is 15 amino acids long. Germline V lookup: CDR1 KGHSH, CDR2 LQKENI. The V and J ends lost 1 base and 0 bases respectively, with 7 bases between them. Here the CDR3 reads CASSPQQHSNQPQHF. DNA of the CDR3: TGTGCCAGCTCACCACAACAGCATAGCAATCAGCCCCAGCATTTT.

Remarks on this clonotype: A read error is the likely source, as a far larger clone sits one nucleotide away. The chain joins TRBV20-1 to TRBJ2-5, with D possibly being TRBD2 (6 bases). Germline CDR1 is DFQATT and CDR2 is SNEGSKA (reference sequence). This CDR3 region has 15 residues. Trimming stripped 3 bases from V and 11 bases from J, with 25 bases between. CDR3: CSASVTPGDYNEQYF. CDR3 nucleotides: TGCAGTGCTAGCGTAACACCGGGAGACTACAATGAGCAGTACTTC.

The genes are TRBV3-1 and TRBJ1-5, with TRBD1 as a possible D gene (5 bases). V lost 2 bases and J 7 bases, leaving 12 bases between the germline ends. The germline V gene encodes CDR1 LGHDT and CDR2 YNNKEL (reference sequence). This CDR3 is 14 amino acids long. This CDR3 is CASSQHGGEQPQHF. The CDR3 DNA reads TGTGCCAGCAGCCAACATGGGGGTGAGCAGCCCCAGCATTTT.

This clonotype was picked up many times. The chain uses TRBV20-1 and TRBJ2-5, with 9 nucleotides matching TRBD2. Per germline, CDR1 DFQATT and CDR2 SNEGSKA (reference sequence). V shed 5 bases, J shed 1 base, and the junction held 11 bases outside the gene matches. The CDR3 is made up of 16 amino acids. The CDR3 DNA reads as TGCAGTGCTTTCCCGGGGGGCGGGGGGGCCCAAGAGACCCAGTACTTC. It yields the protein CSAFPGGGGAQETQYF.

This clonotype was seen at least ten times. In DNA form, the CDR3 reads TGTGCCAGCAGTCCGCCGGGACGGTCTGAAGCTTTCTTT. Translating it yields CASSPPGRSEAFF. The rearrangement joins TRBV12-3 or TRBV12-4 to TRBJ1-1, with D possibly matching TRBD1 (5 bases). This CDR3 is 13 amino acids long. The V end lost 5 bases, the J end lost 6 bases, and 13 bases lay between the germline ends.

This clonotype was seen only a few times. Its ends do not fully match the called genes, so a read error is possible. This CDR3 is CASSQVGGGSNQPQHF. Written as DNA, the CDR3 is TGTGCCAGCAGCCAAGTAGGGGGAGGTAGCAATCAGCCCCAGCATTTT. The V and J genes are TRBV4-1 and TRBJ1-5, with TRBD1 as a possible D gene (6 bases). Per germline, CDR1 MGHRA and CDR2 YSYEKL. This CDR3 has 16 residues.

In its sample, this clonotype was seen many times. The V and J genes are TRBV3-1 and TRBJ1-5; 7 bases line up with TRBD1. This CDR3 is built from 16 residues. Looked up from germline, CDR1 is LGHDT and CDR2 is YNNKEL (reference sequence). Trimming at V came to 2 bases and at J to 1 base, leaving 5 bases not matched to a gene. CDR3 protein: CASSQSTGASNQPQHF. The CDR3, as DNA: TGTGCCAGCAGCCAATCAACAGGGGCGAGCAATCAGCCCCAGCATTTT.

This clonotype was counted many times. The CDR3 region has the DNA TGCAGTGCTAGAGTGAACAGGCGGGACGAGCAGTACTTC. Its protein is CSARVNRRDEQYF. The chain carries TRBV20-1 and TRBJ2-7; D may be TRBD1 or TRBD2 (5 bases each). CDR1 is DFQATT and CDR2 is SNEGSKA in the germline V gene (reference sequence). Trimming stripped 1 base from V and 5 bases from J, with 12 bases between. This CDR3 comprises 13 residues.

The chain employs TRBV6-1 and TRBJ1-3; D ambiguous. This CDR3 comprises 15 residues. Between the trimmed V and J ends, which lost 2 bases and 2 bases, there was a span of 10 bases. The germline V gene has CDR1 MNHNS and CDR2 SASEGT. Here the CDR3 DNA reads TGTGCCAGCAGTGAAATAGGGAGTACTGGAAACACCATATATTTT. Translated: CASSEIGSTGNTIYF.

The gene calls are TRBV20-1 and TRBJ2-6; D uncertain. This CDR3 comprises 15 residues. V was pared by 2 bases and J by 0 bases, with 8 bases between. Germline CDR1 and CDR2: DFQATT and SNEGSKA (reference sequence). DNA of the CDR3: TGCAGTGCTAGACCCGGGTCCTCTGGGGCCAACGTCCTGACTTTC. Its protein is CSARPGSSGANVLTF.

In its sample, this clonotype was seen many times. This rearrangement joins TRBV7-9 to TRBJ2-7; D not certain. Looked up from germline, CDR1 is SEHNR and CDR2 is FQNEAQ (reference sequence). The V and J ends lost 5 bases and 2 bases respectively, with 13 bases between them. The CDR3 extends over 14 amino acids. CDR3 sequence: CASSPSTDAYEQYF. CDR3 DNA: TGTGCCAGCAGCCCGTCGACGGACGCCTACGAGCAGTACTTC.

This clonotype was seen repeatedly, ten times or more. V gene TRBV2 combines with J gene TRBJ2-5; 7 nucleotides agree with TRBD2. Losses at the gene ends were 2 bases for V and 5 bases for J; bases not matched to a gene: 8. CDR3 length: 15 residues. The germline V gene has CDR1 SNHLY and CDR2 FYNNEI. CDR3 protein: CASSEQGGEWETQYF. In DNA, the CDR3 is TGTGCCAGCAGTGAACAGGGAGGGGAGTGGGAGACCCAGTACTTC.